The 10 T cell receptor beta chains listed next were all sequenced from one sample in a study of breast tumors, draining lymph nodes, adjacent tissues (dated by TCRdb to 2016 to 2018). Preparation of the library involved multiplex PCR. Sequencing was performed on an Illumina HiSeq 2000. In-frame beta chains were kept once TCRdb had trimmed the public reads at Q25 with fastp and called clones with MiXCR. Rows are combined by CDR3 protein, so each entry shows the most common genes and DNA. A total of 17,000 or so distinct CDR3 sequences appear in this sample, less than 45% of them only once. The ten largest make up roughly 14% of the sample. Sequencing was performed on tumor-adjacent breast tissue. The receptors were gathered from a female donor with breast cancer. Some clones in this sample may be carry-over from other donors' samples.

This clonotype occurred many times. V is TRBV27 and J is TRBJ1-2; no clear D gene. CDR1 and CDR2 (germline): MNHEY, SMNVEV (reference sequence). V shed 0 bases and J shed 0 bases, with 14 bases lying between them. The CDR3 sequence is 17 residues long. The CDR3: CASSLSGQQAPNYGYTF. CDR3 DNA: TGTGCCAGCAGTTTATCGGGCCAGCAGGCCCCTAACTATGGCTACACCTTC.

Concerning this clonotype itself: A junction boundary mismatches the germline segment, possibly from a read error. The chain carries TRBV9 and TRBJ2-1; 7 nucleotides agree with TRBD2. This CDR3 contains 15 residues. Germline assignment: CDR1 SGDLS and CDR2 YYNGEE. DNA of the CDR3: TGTGCCAGCAGTCGAAGCGGGGAGGCCTACAATGAGCAGTTATTC. Translated, it gives CASSRSGEAYNEQLF.

The chain has TRBV15 and TRBJ2-7, with a possible D match to TRBD1 (6 bases). Germline V CDR1 and CDR2: LNHNV, YYDKDF (reference sequence). V lost 4 bases to trimming and J lost 2 bases, with 15 bases between them. There are 15 residues in the CDR3. CDR3 protein: CATSMARGGPYEQYF. The CDR3 DNA reads TGTGCCACCAGCATGGCGAGAGGGGGACCCTACGAGCAGTACTTC.

This chain uses TRBV19 with TRBJ2-2; 12 bases align to TRBD1. With 8 bases clipped from V and 3 bases from J, the junction kept 7 bases outside the gene matches. Germline values: CDR1 LNHDA, CDR2 SQIVND (reference sequence). This CDR3 spans 16 amino acids. The CDR3: CASGTGGSGDTGELFF. The CDR3 nucleotides are TGTGCCAGTGGGACAGGGGGCAGCGGGGACACCGGGGAGCTGTTTTTT.

This clonotype was seen a handful of times. The junction differs from germline at one of its ends, possibly a read error. This chain connects TRBV7-8 to TRBJ2-7, with TRBD2 matching over 9 bases. The CDR3 is 15 amino acids. CDR1 is SGHVS, CDR2 FQNEAQ, per germline. CDR3 sequence (DNA): TGTGCCAGCAGCTTAGTGCAGCGGGAGGTTGACGAGCAGCACTTC. Translating gives CASSLVQREVDEQHF. Together with reference TRBV7-8 and TRBJ2-7, the CDR3 gives the full variable domain: GAGVSQSPRYKVAKRGQDVALRCDPISGHVSLFWYQQALGQGPEFLTYFQNEAQLDKSGLPSDRFFAERPEGSVSTLKIQRTQQEDSAVYLCASSLVQREVDEQHFGPGTRLTVT.

This clonotype has ten or more counts. V usage is TRBV7-6 and J usage is TRBJ2-2; D is perhaps TRBD1 or TRBD2 (6 bases each). The CDR3 is 14 amino acids. Trimming took 3 bases from V and 7 from J, leaving 12 bases between them. Germline V gene sequence: CDR1 SGHVS, CDR2 FNYEAQ. CDR3 coding DNA: TGTGCCAGCAGCTTGGGGGGCGCTGACGGGGAGCTGTTTTTT. Encoded protein: CASSLGGADGELFF.

This chain connects TRBV24-1 to TRBJ2-6; D ambiguous. The germline V gene has CDR1 KGHDR and CDR2 SFDVKD. This CDR3 spans 15 amino acids. V lost 5 bases to trimming and J lost 1 base, with 8 bases between them. Here the CDR3 reads CATSGPRSGANVLTF. In nucleotides, the CDR3 is TGTGCCACCAGTGGCCCACGTTCTGGGGCCAACGTCCTGACTTTC.

The chain links TRBV2 to TRBJ1-2; D is perhaps TRBD1 (6 bases). Germline V CDR1 and CDR2: SNHLY, FYNNEI. The CDR3 covers 15 residues. Trimming pared 6 bases from V and 0 bases from J, leaving 14 bases between. The CDR3 DNA follows: TGTGCCAGCAGGCCCCAGGGGATCTCTAACTATGGCTACACCTTC. This translates into CASRPQGISNYGYTF.

This clonotype was picked up many times. The chain has TRBV27 and TRBJ1-2; the D gene is possibly TRBD1 (5 bases). CDR3 length: 17 residues. Trimming shortened V by 1 base and J by 0 bases, and 15 bases separated the two germline ends. Germline loops: CDR1 MNHEY, CDR2 SMNVEV (reference sequence). The CDR3 DNA reads as TGTGCCAGCAGTTTATGGGCAGGGTCCCGAGCTAACTATGGCTACACCTTC. Its protein product is CASSLWAGSRANYGYTF.

This clonotype was recorded at least ten times. A much bigger clone sits one base away, suggesting this may be a read error. The chain recombines TRBV7-9 with TRBJ2-5; the match to TRBD2 covers 14 bases. This CDR3 contains 15 residues. Germline CDR1 and CDR2: SEHNR and FQNEAQ (reference sequence). Here the CDR3 reads CASSPGLAGAETQHF. DNA of the CDR3: TGTGCCAGCAGCCCGGGACTAGCGGGAGCGGAGACCCAGCACTTC.